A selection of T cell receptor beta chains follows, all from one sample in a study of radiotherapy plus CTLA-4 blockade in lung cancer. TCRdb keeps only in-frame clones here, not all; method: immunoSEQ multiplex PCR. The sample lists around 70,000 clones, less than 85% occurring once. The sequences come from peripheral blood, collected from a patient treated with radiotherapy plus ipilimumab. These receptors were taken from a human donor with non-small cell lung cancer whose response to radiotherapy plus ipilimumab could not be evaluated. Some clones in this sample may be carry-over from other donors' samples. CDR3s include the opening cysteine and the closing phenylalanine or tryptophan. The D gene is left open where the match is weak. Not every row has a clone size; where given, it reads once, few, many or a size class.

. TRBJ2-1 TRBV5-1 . TGCGCCAGCAGCGCCGGGACTAATGAGCAGTTCTTC CASSAGTNEQFF
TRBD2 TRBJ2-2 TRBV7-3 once TGTGCCAGCAGCCGTTTAGCGGGGGGGCCCGGGGAGCTGTTTTTT CASSRLAGGPGELFF
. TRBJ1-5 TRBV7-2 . TGTGCCAGCAGCCCCTTAGCAGGGGTAAGCAATCAGCCCCAGCATTTT CASSPLAGVSNQPQHF
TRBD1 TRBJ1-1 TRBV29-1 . TGCAGCGTTTCTTGGACAGGGAACACTGAAGCTTTCTTT CSVSWTGNTEAFF
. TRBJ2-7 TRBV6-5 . TGTGCCAGCAGTTACAATAAGGGGTATACGTACGAGCAGTACTTC CASSYNKGYTYEQYF
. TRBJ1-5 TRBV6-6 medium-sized TGTGCCAGCAGTTACTCAGGGGGTTCCCAGCATTTT CASSYSGGSQHF
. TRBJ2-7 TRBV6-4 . TGTGCCAGCAGTGACAGGGAGCCCGAGCAGTACTTC CASSDREPEQYF
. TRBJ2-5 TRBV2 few TGTGCCAGCAGGGGAGATCTTGGGCAAGAGACCCAGTACTTC CASRGDLGQETQYF
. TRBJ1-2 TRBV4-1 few TGCGCCAGCAGCCAAGCTGCTGTCACAGGGCACGGCTACACCTTC CASSQAAVTGHGYTF
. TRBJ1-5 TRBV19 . TGTGCCAGTGGTAGGGAGCAGCCCCAGCATTTT CASGREQPQHF
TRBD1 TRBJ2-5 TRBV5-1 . TGCGCCAGCAGCGATCCAGGGGGCCAAGAGACCCAGTACTTC CASSDPGGQETQYF
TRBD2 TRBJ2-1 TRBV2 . TGTGCCAGCAGTGGAGGGAGCGGGGGGGCTTTTGGGCAGTTCTTC CASSGGSGGAFGQFF
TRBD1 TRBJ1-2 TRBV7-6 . TGTGCCAGCAGCAAGACAGGGGGCTATGGCTACACCTTC CASSKTGGYGYTF
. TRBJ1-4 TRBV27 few TGTGCCAGCAGTAAGCAGGTCTCGGGGGGACTGTTTTTT CASSKQVSGGLFF
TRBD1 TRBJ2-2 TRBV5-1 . TGCGCCAGCAGCGCCCAGGGGGCAAACACCGGGGAGCTGTTTTTT CASSAQGANTGELFF
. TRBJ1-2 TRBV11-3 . TGTGCCAGCAGCTTAGCCCTGCGGCAGTCGGGCTATGGCTACACCTTC CASSLALRQSGYGYTF
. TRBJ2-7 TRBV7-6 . TGTGCCAGCAGCTTAGGGCAGGGGAACGAGCAGTACTTC CASSLGQGNEQYF
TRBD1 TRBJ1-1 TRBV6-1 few TGTGCCAGCAGTGGACAGGGAAGGTTGACTGAAGCTTTCTTT CASSGQGRLTEAFF
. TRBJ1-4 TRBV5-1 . TGCGCCAGCAGCCGGATGGGGGCTACTAATGAAAAACTGTTTTTT CASSRMGATNEKLFF
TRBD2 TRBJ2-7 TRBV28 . TGTGCCAGCAGACCCGGGACTAGCGCCTACGAGCAGTACTTC CASRPGTSAYEQYF
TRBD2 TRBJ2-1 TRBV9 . TGTGCCAGCAGTGAGCGGGGGGATTACCACAATGAGCAGTTCTTC CASSERGDYHNEQFF
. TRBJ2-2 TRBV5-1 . TGCGCCAGCAGCTTGGTTTCCCCCCTGAGTACCGGGGAGCTGTTTTTT CASSLVSPLSTGELFF
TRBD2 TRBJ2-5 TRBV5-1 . TGCGCCAGCAGCTCTCTAGCGGCGGAAGAGACTCAGTACTTC CASSSLAAEETQYF
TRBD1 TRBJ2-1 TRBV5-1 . TGCGCCAGCAGCGGGGGGGACAGGGAGTTCTACAATGAGCAGTTCTTC CASSGGDREFYNEQFF
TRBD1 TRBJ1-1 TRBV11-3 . TGTGCCAGCAGTCCCGGCCCAGGGGGTTCGAGAGCTTTCTTT CASSPGPGGSRAFF
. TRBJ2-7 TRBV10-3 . TGTGCCATCAGTGAGGGTAAGCCCCTGGAGCAGTACTTC CAISEGKPLEQYF
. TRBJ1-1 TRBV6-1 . TGTGCCAGCAGTGAAAGGGGATTGAACACTGAAGCTTTCTTT CASSERGLNTEAFF
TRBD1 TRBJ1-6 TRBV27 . TGTGCCAGCAGTTTATTGCAACAGGGGAATTCACCCCTCCACTTT CASSLLQQGNSPLHF
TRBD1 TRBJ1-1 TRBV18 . TGTGCCAGCTCACCTCGACAGGGCACTGAAGCTTTCTTT CASSPRQGTEAFF
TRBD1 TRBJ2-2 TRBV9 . TGTGCCAGCAGCAACCGACAGGGGGCCGTCGGGGAGCTGTTTTTT CASSNRQGAVGELFF
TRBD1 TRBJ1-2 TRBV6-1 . TGTGCCAGCAGGAGACAGGGGGTTGGCTACACCTTC CASRRQGVGYTF
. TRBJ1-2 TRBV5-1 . TGCGCCAGCGGAGGTGGTGAGGGTTATGGCTACACCTTC CASGGGEGYGYTF
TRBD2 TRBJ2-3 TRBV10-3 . TGTGCCATCAGTGAGTCCACTAGCGGATCACTGGGATATACGCAGTATTTT CAISESTSGSLGYTQYF
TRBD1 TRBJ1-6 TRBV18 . TGTGCCAGCTCACCACCGACAGGGGTCGGGAATTCACCCCTCCACTTT CASSPPTGVGNSPLHF
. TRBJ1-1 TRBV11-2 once TGTGCCAGCACCCCCTGGGGCAGCCTCACTGAAGCTTTCTTT CASTPWGSLTEAFF
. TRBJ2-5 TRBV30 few TGTGCCTGGAGTCAGACCAGCGCAGAGACCCAGTACTTC CAWSQTSAETQYF
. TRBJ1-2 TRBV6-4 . TGTGCCAGCAGGCAACAGGCGAACCTTAACTATGGCTACACCTTC CASRQQANLNYGYTF
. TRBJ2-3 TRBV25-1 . TGTGCCAGCAGTGAATTCGGGGGGCGAGGCACAGATACGCAGTATTTT CASSEFGGRGTDTQYF
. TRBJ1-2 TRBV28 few TGTGCCAGCACCCGTATCGGAACTAAATTCTATGGCTACACCTTC CASTRIGTKFYGYTF
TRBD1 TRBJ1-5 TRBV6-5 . TGTGCCAGCAGTTACGGGACAGGGGGTGGGCAGCCCCAGCATTTT CASSYGTGGGQPQHF
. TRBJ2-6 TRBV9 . TGTGCCAGCAGCCTCGGTCCCTCTGGGGCCAACGTCCTGACTTTC CASSLGPSGANVLTF
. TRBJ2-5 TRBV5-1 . TGCGCCAGCAGCTTGGGGACAAGCGAGACCCAGTACTTC CASSLGTSETQYF
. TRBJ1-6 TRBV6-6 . TGTGCCAGCAACCCCTCAAAGCAAGAAACCCTCCACTTT CASNPSKQETLHF
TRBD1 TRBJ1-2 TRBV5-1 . TGCGCCAGCAGCTTGAGGACAGGGGGCCCTAGAAACTATGGCTACACCTTC CASSLRTGGPRNYGYTF
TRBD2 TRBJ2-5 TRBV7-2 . TGTGCCAGCAGCGCCGGGACTAGCGGGCCCTACCAAGAGACCCAGTACTTC CASSAGTSGPYQETQYF
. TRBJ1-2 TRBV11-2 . TGTGCCAGCAGCTTCACAGGAAACTATGGCTACACCTTC CASSFTGNYGYTF
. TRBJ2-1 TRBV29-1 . TGCAGCGTTGAAGATCGGGGTGTCGAGCAGTTCTTC CSVEDRGVEQFF
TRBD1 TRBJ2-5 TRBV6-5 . TGTGCCAGCAGATCTGGACAGGGGTCGCAGGAGACCCAGTACTTC CASRSGQGSQETQYF